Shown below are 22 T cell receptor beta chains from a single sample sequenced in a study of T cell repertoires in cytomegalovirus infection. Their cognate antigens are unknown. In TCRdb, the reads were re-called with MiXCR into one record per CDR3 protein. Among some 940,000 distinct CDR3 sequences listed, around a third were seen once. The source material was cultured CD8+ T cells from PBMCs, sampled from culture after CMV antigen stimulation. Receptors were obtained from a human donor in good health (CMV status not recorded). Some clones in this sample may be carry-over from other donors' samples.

The CDR3 DNA reads TGTGCCAGCAGTTTGCAGGGGGAAATTGGAAACACCATATATTTT. This encodes CASSLQGEIGNTIYF. The gene calls are TRBV12-3 or TRBV12-4 and TRBJ1-3; 7 bases agree with TRBD1. Trimming took 3 bases from V and 3 from J; bases not matched to a gene: 5. The length of the CDR3 is 15 residues.

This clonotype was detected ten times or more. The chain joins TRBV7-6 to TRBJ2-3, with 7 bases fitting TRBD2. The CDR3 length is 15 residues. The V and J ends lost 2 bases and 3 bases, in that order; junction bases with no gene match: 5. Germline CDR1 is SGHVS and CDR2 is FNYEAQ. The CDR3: CASSLRGGGTDTQYF. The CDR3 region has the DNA TGTGCCAGCAGCTTACGCGGGGGAGGTACAGATACGCAGTATTTT.

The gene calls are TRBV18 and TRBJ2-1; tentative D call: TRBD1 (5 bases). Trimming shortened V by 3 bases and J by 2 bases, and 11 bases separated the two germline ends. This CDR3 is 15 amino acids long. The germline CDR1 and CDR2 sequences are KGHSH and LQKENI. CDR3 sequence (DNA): TGTGCCAGCTCACCTGTCAGGGAACCCTACAATGAGCAGTTCTTC. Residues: CASSPVREPYNEQFF.

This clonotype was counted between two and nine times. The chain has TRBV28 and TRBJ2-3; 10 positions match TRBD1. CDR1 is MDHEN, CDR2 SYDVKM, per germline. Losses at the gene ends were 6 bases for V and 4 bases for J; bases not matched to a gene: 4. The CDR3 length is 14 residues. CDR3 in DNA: TGTGCCAGCAGGACAGGGGGCGTCGCAGATACGCAGTATTTT. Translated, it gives CASRTGGVADTQYF.

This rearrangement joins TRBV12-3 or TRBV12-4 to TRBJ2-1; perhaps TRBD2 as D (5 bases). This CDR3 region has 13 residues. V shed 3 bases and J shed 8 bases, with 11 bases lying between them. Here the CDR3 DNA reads TGTGCCAGCAGTTTTGCGGCGCGGGATGAGCAGTTCTTC. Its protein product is CASSFAARDEQFF.

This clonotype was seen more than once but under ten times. CDR3 in amino acids: CASSEVPWEGAFF. CDR3 DNA: TGTGCCAGCAGTGAAGTGCCCTGGGAGGGTGCGTTCTTC. J is TRBJ2-1 and V is TRBV6-1; 7 bases are a match to TRBD2. The germline CDR1 and CDR2 sequences are MNHNS and SASEGT. CDR3 length: 13 amino acids. The ends lost 1 base at V and 15 bases at J; junction bases unmatched: 9.

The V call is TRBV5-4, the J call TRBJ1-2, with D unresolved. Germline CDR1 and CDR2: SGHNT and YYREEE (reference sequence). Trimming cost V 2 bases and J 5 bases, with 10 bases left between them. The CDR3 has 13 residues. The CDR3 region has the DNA TGTGCCAGCAGCTTCGCGAATACATATGGCTACACCTTC. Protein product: CASSFANTYGYTF.

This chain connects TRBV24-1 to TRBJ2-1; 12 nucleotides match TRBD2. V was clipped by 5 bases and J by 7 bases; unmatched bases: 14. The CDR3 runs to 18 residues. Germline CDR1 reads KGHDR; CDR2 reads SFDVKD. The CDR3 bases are TGTGCCACCAGTGCCACCACGTCTAGCGGGGGGGAAAGGAATGAGCAGTTCTTC. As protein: CATSATTSSGGERNEQFF.

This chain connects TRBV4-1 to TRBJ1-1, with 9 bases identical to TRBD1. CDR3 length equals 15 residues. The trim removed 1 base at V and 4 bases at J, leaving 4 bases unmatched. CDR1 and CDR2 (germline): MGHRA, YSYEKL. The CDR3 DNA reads TGCGCCAGCAGCCAAGGCCGACAGGGGGTCACTGAAGCTTTCTTT. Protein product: CASSQGRQGVTEAFF.

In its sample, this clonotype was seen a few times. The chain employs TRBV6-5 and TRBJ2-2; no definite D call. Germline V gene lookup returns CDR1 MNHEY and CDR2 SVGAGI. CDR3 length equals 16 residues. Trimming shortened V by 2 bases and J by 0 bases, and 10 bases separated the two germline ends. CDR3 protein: CASSYQNPSNTGELFF. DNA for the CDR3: TGTGCCAGCAGTTACCAGAACCCCTCGAACACCGGGGAGCTGTTTTTT.

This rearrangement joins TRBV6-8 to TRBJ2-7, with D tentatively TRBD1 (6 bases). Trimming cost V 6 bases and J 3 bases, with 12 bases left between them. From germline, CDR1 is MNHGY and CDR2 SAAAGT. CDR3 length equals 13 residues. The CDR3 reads CASRRQAFYEQYV. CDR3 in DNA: TGTGCCAGCAGACGACAGGCCTTCTACGAGCAGTACGTC.

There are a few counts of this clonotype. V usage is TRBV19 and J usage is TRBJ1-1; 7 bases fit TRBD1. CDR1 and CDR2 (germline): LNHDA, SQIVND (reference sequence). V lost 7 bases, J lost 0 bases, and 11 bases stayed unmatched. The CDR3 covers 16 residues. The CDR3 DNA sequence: TGTGCCAGTAACCTCAACAGGGGACAATTGAACACTGAAGCTTTCTTT. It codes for CASNLNRGQLNTEAFF.

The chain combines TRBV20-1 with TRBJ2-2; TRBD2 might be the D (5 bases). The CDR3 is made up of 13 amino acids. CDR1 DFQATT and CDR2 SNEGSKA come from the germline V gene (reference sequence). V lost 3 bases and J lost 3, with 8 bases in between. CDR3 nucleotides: TGCAGTGCTAGCGACGGGGACACCGGGGAGCTGTTTTTT. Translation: CSASDGDTGELFF.

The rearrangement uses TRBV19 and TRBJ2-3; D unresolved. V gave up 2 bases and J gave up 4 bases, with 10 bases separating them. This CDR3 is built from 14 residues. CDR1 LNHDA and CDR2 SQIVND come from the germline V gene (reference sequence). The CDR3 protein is CASSINTQPDTQYF. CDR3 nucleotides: TGTGCCAGTAGTATAAACACCCAACCAGATACGCAGTATTTT.

The CDR3 here is CASSQETAGKNTEAFF. The CDR3 DNA reads TGTGCCAGCAGCCAAGAAACTGCAGGCAAAAACACTGAAGCTTTCTTT. The chain is built from TRBV4-2 and TRBJ1-1, with unresolved D. V was pared by 0 bases and J by 2 bases, with 13 bases between. The CDR3 covers 16 residues. Germline-derived CDR1 and CDR2 are LGHNA and YNFKEQ.

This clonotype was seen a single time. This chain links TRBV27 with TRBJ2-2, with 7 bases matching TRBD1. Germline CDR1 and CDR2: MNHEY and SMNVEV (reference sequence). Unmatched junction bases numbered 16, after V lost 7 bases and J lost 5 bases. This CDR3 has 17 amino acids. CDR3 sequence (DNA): TGTGCCAGCATGGAACGACCCCCGGGACAGCCGACCGGGGAGCTGTTTTTT. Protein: CASMERPPGQPTGELFF.

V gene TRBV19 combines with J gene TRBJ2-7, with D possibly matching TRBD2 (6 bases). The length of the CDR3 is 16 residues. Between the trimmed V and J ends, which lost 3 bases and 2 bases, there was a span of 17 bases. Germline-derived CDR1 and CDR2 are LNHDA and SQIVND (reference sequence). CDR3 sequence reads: CASSISSDSGTYEQYF. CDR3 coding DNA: TGTGCCAGTAGTATCTCTTCCGATAGCGGAACCTACGAGCAGTACTTC.

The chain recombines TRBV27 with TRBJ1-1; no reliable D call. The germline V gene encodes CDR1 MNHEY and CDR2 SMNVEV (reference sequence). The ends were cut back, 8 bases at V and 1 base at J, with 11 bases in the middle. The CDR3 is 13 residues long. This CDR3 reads CASSWLGNTEAFF. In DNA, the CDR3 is TGTGCCAGCTCCTGGCTGGGGAACACTGAAGCTTTCTTT.

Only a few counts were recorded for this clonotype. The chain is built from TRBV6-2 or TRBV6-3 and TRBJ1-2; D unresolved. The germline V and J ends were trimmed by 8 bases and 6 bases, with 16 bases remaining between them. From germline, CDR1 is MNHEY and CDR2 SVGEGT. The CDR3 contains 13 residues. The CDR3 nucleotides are TGTGCCAGCTATCAGCCAGGTTTCAATGGCTACACCTTC. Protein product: CASYQPGFNGYTF.

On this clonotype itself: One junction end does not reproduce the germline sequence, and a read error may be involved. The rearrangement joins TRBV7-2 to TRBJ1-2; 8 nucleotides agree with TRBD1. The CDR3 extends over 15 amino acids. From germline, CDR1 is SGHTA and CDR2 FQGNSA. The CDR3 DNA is TGTGTCAGCAGCCAAAGGACAGGGACTAACTATGGCTACACCTTC. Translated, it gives CVSSQRTGTNYGYTF. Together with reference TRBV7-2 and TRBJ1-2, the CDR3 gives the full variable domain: GAGVSQSPSNKVTEKGKDVELRCDPISGHTALYWYRQSLGQGLEFLIYFQGNSAPDKSGLPSDRFSAERTGGSVSTLTIQRTQQEDSAVYLCVSSQRTGTNYGYTFGSGTRLTVV.

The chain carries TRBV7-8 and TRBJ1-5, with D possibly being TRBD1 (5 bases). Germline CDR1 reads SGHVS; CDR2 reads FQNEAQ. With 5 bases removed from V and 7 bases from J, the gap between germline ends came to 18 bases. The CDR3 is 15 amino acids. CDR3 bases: TGTGCCAGCAGCGCCCGGGACCGCCCCAGGCAGCCCCAGCATTTT. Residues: CASSARDRPRQPQHF.

In DNA, the CDR3 is TGCGCCAGCAGCCGGACATCCGGGGAGCTGTTTTTT. It codes for CASSRTSGELFF. This chain links TRBV4-1 with TRBJ2-2; D possibly corresponds to TRBD1 (5 bases). V lost 4 bases and J lost 6, with 6 bases in between. Germline V gives CDR1 MGHRA, CDR2 YSYEKL. This CDR3 has 12 amino acids.